The next 21 T cell receptor beta chains were all read from a single sample in a study of pediatric ulcerative colitis. Rectal tissue came from one to two pinch biopsies taken at colonoscopy. TCRdb's table, derived via immunoSEQ multiplex PCR, lists solely in-frame clones and lacks some. This table holds 30,000 to 35,000 clones, about 81% found once. The sample was gut tissue. The receptor set was obtained from a boy younger than 18 with mild ulcerative colitis.

This chain connects TRBV4-1 to TRBJ1-5; TRBD1 matches 9 bases. Germline V gene data show CDR1 as MGHRA and CDR2 as YSYEKL. Losses at the gene ends were 1 base for V and 3 bases for J; bases not matched to a gene: 13. The CDR3 spans 19 residues. As DNA, the CDR3 is TGCGCCAGCAGCCAAGGTCGGGTGTTTCGGGACAGGGTCAATCAGCCCCAGCATTTT. As protein: CASSQGRVFRDRVNQPQHF.

J is TRBJ2-7 and V is TRBV4-1; possibly TRBD1 for D (6 bases). Germline CDR1 is MGHRA and CDR2 is YSYEKL. The ends were cut back, 1 base at V and 1 base at J, with 14 bases in the middle. The CDR3 length is 16 residues. CDR3 loop: CASSQVSRDKSYEQYF. CDR3 in DNA: TGCGCCAGCAGCCAAGTTTCCCGGGACAAGTCCTACGAGCAGTACTTC.

The V call is TRBV5-6, the J call TRBJ2-1; D may be TRBD2 (6 bases). Germline values: CDR1 SGHDT, CDR2 YYEEEE. The CDR3 loop spans 16 amino acids. V was clipped by 3 bases and J by 4 bases, with 17 bases between them. The CDR3 here is CASSSPGLALYNEQFF. CDR3 nucleotide sequence: TGTGCCAGCAGCTCCCCCGGCCTAGCGTTATACAATGAGCAGTTCTTC.

The chain has TRBV5-8 and TRBJ1-2; 7 nucleotides line up with TRBD1. The CDR3 extends over 13 amino acids. Germline V gives CDR1 SGHTS, CDR2 YDEGEE. V shed 6 bases, J shed 3 bases, and the junction held 5 bases outside the gene matches. The CDR3 reads CASIQGLDYGYTF. For the CDR3, the DNA is TGTGCCAGCATACAGGGGTTGGACTATGGCTACACCTTC.

The chain employs TRBV7-9 and TRBJ2-3; D gene uncertain. V dropped 6 bases and J dropped 0 bases, with 4 bases sitting between them. The V gene's germline CDR1 is SEHNR and CDR2 FQNEAQ (reference sequence). The CDR3 loop spans 12 amino acids. The CDR3 here is CASSPSTDTQYF. CDR3 DNA: TGTGCCAGCAGTCCGAGCACAGATACGCAGTATTTT.

The chain combines TRBV7-2 with TRBJ1-3; D remains ambiguous. The CDR3 sequence is 14 residues long. Trimming removed 0 bases from V and 2 bases from J, with 5 bases in between. Germline CDR1 reads SGHTA; CDR2 reads FQGNSA. The CDR3 loop is CASSLASTGNTIYF. The CDR3 nucleotides are TGTGCCAGCAGCTTAGCCTCAACTGGAAACACCATATATTTT. Based on the CDR3 plus reference TRBV7-2 and TRBJ1-3, the full variable domain is GAGVSQSPSNKVTEKGKDVELRCDPISGHTALYWYRQSLGQGLEFLIYFQGNSAPDKSGLPSDRFSAERTGGSVSTLTIQRTQQEDSAVYLCASSLASTGNTIYFGEGSWLTVV.

DNA for the CDR3: TGTGCCAGCAGCTCCGGGACAGGGGGGTATGGCTACACCTTC. It translates to CASSSGTGGYGYTF. The chain couples TRBV7-6 to TRBJ1-2; 11 nucleotides align to TRBD1. Germline loops: CDR1 SGHVS, CDR2 FNYEAQ. The CDR3 sequence is 14 residues long. V dropped 4 bases and J dropped 5; count of bases not matched to a gene: 3.

This sequence joins TRBV30 and TRBJ1-2; D uncertain. V was pared by 4 bases and J by 5 bases, with 20 bases between. The CDR3 sequence is 15 residues long. Germline V CDR1 and CDR2: GTSNPN, SVGIG (reference sequence). The CDR3 coding sequence is TGTGCCTGGAACGGCGCCGCCTTTTTCCCTTATGGCTACACCTTC. Its translation: CAWNGAAFFPYGYTF.

This chain links TRBV30 with TRBJ2-7; D gene ambiguous. Germline values: CDR1 GTSNPN, CDR2 SVGIG (reference sequence). The CDR3 has 13 amino acids. V gave up 0 bases and J gave up 2 bases, with 8 bases separating them. CDR3 DNA sequence: TGTGCCTGGAGTGTCGGTCTCACCTACGAGCAGTACTTC. It translates to CAWSVGLTYEQYF.

The rearrangement joins TRBV30 to TRBJ1-3, with D hard to call. There are 15 residues in the CDR3. V lost 0 bases and J 0 bases, leaving 9 bases between the germline ends. CDR1 and CDR2 (germline): GTSNPN, SVGIG (reference sequence). The CDR3, as DNA: TGTGCCTGGAGTGTACTGCAGGCCTCTGGAAACACCATATATTTT. Its translation: CAWSVLQASGNTIYF. The entire variable domain, with the rest obtained from reference TRBV30 and TRBJ1-3, is as follows: SQTIHQWPATLVQPVGSPLSLECTVEGTSNPNLYWYRQAAGRGLQLLFYSVGIGQISSEVPQNLSASRPQDRQFILSSKKLLLSDSGFYLCAWSVLQASGNTIYFGEGSWLTVV.

This chain joins TRBV7-2 and TRBJ1-1, with TRBD1 as a possible D gene (5 bases). V was cut by 1 base and J by 4 bases, with 13 bases left in between. CDR1 is SGHTA and CDR2 is FQGNSA in the germline V gene. The CDR3 is 15 residues long. The CDR3 DNA reads as TGTGCCAGCAGCTTAGGGCTGGGGGGGACCACTGAAGCTTTCTTT. Protein sequence: CASSLGLGGTTEAFF.

The gene calls are TRBV5-1 and TRBJ2-7; 8 positions agree with TRBD1. Germline CDR1 SGHRS, CDR2 YFSETQ. After removal of 4 bases from V and 5 bases from J, the junction contained 8 bases not matched to a gene. CDR3 length: 14 residues. The CDR3 is CASSPLDRVDEQYF. The DNA for the CDR3 is TGCGCCAGCAGCCCCCTGGACAGGGTCGACGAGCAGTACTTC. Variable domain in full (rest from reference TRBV5-1 and TRBJ2-7): KAGVTQTPRYLIKTRGQQVTLSCSPISGHRSVSWYQQTPGQGLQFLFEYFSETQRNKGNFPGRFSGRQFSNSRSEMNVSTLELGDSALYLCASSPLDRVDEQYFGPGTRLTVT.

The J gene is TRBJ2-1, the V gene TRBV4-1; D gene unclear. This CDR3 has 15 amino acids. Trimming took 2 bases from V and 0 from J, leaving 8 bases between them. Germline loops: CDR1 MGHRA, CDR2 YSYEKL. Written as DNA, the CDR3 is TGCGCCAGCAGCCAAATGACGGGCTCCTACAATGAGCAGTTCTTC. It codes for CASSQMTGSYNEQFF.

The chain has TRBV19 and TRBJ1-5, with 11 bases fitting TRBD1. The ends lost 7 bases at V and 5 bases at J; junction bases unmatched: 10. CDR1 LNHDA and CDR2 SQIVND come from the germline V gene (reference sequence). This CDR3 contains 16 residues. The CDR3 DNA sequence: TGTGCCAGTACCTTAGGACAGGGGGCGTTCTATCAGCCCCAGCATTTT. Protein: CASTLGQGAFYQPQHF. The full variable domain, in which reference TRBV19 and TRBJ1-5 provide the parts outside the CDR3, is DGGITQSPKYLFRKEGQNVTLSCEQNLNHDAMYWYRQDPGQGLRLIYYSQIVNDFQKGDIAEGYSVSREKKESFPLTVTSAQKNPTAFYLCASTLGQGAFYQPQHFGDGTRLSIL.

The chain has TRBV7-9 and TRBJ2-2, with unresolved D. Trimming took off 2 bases at V and 8 bases at J, with 12 bases between the two ends. CDR1 and CDR2 from the germline V gene are SEHNR and FQNEAQ (reference sequence). The CDR3 sequence is 14 residues long. The CDR3 DNA reads TGTGCCAGCAGCTTAAACCTTGTCGTGGGGGAGCTGTTTTTT. As protein: CASSLNLVVGELFF. Variable domain in full (rest from reference TRBV7-9 and TRBJ2-2): DTGVSQNPRHKITKRGQNVTFRCDPISEHNRLYWYRQTLGQGPEFLTYFQNEAQLEKSRLLSDRFSAERPKGSFSTLEIQRTEQGDSAMYLCASSLNLVVGELFFGEGSRLTVL.

The V gene is TRBV14, the J gene TRBJ1-2; D might be TRBD1 (5 bases). V was cut by 1 base and J by 3 bases, with 12 bases left in between. Looked up from germline, CDR1 is SGHDN and CDR2 is FVKESK. The CDR3 has 15 amino acids. The CDR3 region is CASSQARQKYYGYTF. The CDR3 nucleotides are TGTGCCAGCAGCCAAGCCCGACAGAAATACTATGGCTACACCTTC. The full variable domain, in which reference TRBV14 and TRBJ1-2 provide the parts outside the CDR3, is EAGVTQFPSHSVIEKGQTVTLRCDPISGHDNLYWYRRVMGKEIKFLLHFVKESKQDESGMPNNRFLAERTGGTYSTLKVQPAELEDSGVYFCASSQARQKYYGYTFGSGTRLTVV.

This clone appeared once. This chain links TRBV5-1 with TRBJ1-3; D is perhaps TRBD1 (6 bases). This CDR3 comprises 15 residues. The V gene lost 1 base and the J gene lost 0 bases, with 8 bases spanning the gap. CDR1 and CDR2 from the germline V gene are SGHRS and YFSETQ. CDR3 bases: TGCGCCAGCAGCTTGACAGGGCACTCTGGAAACACCATATATTTT. Protein: CASSLTGHSGNTIYF.

The V call is TRBV5-1, the J call TRBJ1-1; 11 bases are a match to TRBD1. The CDR3 sequence is 15 residues long. Germline-derived CDR1 and CDR2 are SGHRS and YFSETQ. The J segment lost 7 bases and the V segment lost 0 bases, leaving 5 bases of the junction unmatched. In DNA form, the CDR3 reads TGCGCCAGCAGCTTGGGGACAGGGGGCGCTGGTGAAGCTTTCTTT. This codes for CASSLGTGGAGEAFF.

The gene calls are TRBV7-9 and TRBJ2-2, with unresolved D. CDR1 and CDR2 (germline): SEHNR, FQNEAQ (reference sequence). The length of the CDR3 is 13 residues. The V and J ends lost 7 bases and 4 bases respectively, with 10 bases between them. The CDR3 reads CASKKGSTGELFF. DNA for the CDR3: TGTGCCAGCAAGAAGGGCTCCACCGGGGAGCTGTTTTTT.

V is TRBV2 and J is TRBJ2-3; D not certain. Germline values: CDR1 SNHLY, CDR2 FYNNEI. The CDR3 runs to 12 residues. Trimming took 5 bases from V and 4 from J, leaving 7 bases between them. The CDR3 DNA is TGTGCCAGCAGTATGGAGTCAGATACGCAGTATTTT. It is translated as CASSMESDTQYF.

This chain links TRBV4-1 with TRBJ2-2, with D possibly being TRBD2 (6 bases). Deletions cut 4 bases from V and 1 base from J, with 13 bases between. CDR1 is MGHRA, CDR2 YSYEKL, per germline. This CDR3 has 16 amino acids. The CDR3 region is CASSPTSVMNTGELFF. CDR3 DNA: TGCGCCAGCAGCCCGACTAGTGTTATGAACACCGGGGAGCTGTTTTTT.